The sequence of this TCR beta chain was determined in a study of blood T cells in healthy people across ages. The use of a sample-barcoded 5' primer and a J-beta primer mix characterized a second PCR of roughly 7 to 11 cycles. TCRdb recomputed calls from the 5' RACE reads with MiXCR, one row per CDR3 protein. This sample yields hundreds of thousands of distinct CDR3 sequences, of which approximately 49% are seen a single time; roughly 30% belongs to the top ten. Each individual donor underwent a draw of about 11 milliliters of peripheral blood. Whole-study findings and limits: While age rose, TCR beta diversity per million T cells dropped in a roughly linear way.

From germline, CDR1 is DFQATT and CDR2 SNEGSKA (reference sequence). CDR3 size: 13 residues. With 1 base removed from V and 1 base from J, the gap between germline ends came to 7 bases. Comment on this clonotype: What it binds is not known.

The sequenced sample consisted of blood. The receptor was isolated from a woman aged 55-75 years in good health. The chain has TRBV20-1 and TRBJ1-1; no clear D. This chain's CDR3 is CSARGGTNTEAFF. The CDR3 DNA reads TGCAGTGCTAGAGGAGGAACGAACACTGAAGCTTTCTTT.